This TCR beta chain was sequenced in a study of Ad26.COV2.S vaccination and SARS-CoV-2 variants. Germline V gene data show CDR1 as MNHEY and CDR2 as SMNVEV (reference sequence). The V and J ends lost 3 bases and 2 bases respectively, with 10 bases between them. The length of the CDR3 is 14 residues. The treatment: roughly 19 received Ad26.COV2.S at low or high dose, single or two shots; about 5 received placebo; per-sample allocation not given. Sampling happened 63 days after the first vaccine or placebo injection. On this clone: No antigen is known for it.

Here immunoSEQ multiplex PCR was the method, and the copy in TCRdb shows in-frame clones only, minus some. This table has more than 300,000 clones, around 89% appearing once. The study, taken as a whole, reports: Total T cell responses, in the TCR breadth and depth analyses, may have been underestimated. People who got the vaccine or the placebo had similar non-spike TCR breadth.

Source: peripheral blood, taken in a trial of Ad26.COV2.S vaccine versus placebo. The receptor comes from a person aged 18-65 years who received the Ad26.COV2.S COVID-19 vaccine or a placebo. The chain carries TRBV27 and TRBJ1-1; tentatively, D is TRBD1 (5 bases). The DNA for the CDR3 is TGTGCCAGCAGTTTCCGACAGCCTAACACTGAAGCTTTCTTT. As protein: CASSFRQPNTEAFF.